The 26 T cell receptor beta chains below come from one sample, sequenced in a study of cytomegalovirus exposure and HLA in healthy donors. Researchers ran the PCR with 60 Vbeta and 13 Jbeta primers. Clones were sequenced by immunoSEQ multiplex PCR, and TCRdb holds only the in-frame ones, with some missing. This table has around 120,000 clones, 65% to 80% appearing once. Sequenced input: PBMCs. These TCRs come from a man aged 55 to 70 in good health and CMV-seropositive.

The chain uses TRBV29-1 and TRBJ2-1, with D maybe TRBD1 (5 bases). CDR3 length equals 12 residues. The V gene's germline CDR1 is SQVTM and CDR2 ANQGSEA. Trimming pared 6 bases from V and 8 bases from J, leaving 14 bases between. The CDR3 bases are TGCAGCGTCCCAACTTGGGGCTATGAGCAGTTCTTC. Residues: CSVPTWGYEQFF.

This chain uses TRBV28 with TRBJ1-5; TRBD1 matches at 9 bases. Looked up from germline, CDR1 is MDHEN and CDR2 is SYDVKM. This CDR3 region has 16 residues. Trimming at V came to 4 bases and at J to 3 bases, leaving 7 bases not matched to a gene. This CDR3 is CASSSRTGVLNQPQHF. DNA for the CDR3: TGTGCCAGCAGTTCCCGGACAGGGGTTCTCAATCAGCCCCAGCATTTT.

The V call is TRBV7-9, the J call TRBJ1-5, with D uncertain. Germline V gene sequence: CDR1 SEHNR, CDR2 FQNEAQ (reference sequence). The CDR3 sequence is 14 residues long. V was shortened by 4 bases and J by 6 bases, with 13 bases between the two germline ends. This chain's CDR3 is CASSSDHSGQPQHF. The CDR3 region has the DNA TGTGCCAGCAGCTCAGATCACTCGGGTCAGCCCCAGCATTTT.

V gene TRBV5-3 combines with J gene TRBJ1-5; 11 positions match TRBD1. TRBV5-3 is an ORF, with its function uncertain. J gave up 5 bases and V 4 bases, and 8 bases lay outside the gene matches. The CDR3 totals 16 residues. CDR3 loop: CARSPGTGGYDQPQHF. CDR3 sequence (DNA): TGTGCCAGAAGCCCCGGGACAGGGGGATATGATCAGCCCCAGCATTTT.

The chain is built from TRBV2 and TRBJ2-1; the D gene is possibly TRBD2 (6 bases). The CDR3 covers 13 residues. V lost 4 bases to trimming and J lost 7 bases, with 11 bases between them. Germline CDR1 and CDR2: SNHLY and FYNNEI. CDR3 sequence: CASSVGGRNEQFF. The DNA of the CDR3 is TGTGCCAGCAGTGTTGGAGGGAGGAATGAGCAGTTCTTC.

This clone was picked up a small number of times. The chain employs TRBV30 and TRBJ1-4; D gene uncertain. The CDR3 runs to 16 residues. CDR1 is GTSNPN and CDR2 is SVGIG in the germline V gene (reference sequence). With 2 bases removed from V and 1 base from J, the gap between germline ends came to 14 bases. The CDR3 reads CAWSRERGGTNEKLFF. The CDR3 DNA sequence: TGTGCCTGGAGTCGCGAACGAGGTGGAACTAATGAAAAACTGTTTTTT.

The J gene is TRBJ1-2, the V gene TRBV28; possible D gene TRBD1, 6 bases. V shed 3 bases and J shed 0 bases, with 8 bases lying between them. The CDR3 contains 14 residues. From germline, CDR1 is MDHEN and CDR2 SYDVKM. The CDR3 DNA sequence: TGTGCCAGCAGTTTGGGACAACCTAACTATGGCTACACCTTC. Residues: CASSLGQPNYGYTF.

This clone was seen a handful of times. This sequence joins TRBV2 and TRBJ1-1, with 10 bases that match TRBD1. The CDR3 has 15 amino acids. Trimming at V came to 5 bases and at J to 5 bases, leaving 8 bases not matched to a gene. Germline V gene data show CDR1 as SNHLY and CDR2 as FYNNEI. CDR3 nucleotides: TGTGCCAGCAGTCGAACGACAGGGGGCAGTACTGAAGCTTTCTTT. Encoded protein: CASSRTTGGSTEAFF.

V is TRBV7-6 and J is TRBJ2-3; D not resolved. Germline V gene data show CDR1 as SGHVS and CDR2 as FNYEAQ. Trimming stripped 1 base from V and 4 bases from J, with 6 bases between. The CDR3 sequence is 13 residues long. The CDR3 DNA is TGTGCCAGCAGCTTAGAACTGTCAGATACGCAGTATTTT. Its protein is CASSLELSDTQYF.

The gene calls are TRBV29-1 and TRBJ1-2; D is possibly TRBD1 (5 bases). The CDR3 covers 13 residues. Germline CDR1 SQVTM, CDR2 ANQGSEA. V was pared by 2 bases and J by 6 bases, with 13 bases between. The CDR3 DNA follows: TGCAGCGTTGAAATGTGGGCAGGGAATGGCTACACCTTC. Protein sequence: CSVEMWAGNGYTF.

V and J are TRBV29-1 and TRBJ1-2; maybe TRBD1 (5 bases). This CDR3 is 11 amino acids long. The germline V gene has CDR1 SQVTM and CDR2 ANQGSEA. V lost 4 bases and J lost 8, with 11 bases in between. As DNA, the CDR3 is TGCAGCGTTGCGGGGGATCAAGGCTACACCTTC. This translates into CSVAGDQGYTF. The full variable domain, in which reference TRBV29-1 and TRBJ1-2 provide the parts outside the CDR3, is SAVISQKPSRDICQRGTSLTIQCQVDSQVTMMFWYRQQPGQSLTLIATANQGSEATYESGFVIDKFPISRPNLTFSTLTVSNMSPEDSSIYLCSVAGDQGYTFGSGTRLTVV.

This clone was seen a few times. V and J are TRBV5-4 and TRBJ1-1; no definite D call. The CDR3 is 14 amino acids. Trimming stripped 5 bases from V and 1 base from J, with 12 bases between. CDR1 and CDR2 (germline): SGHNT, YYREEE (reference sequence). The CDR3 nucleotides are TGTGCCAGCAGTGCTCCGGTAAGGAACACTGAAGCTTTCTTT. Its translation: CASSAPVRNTEAFF.

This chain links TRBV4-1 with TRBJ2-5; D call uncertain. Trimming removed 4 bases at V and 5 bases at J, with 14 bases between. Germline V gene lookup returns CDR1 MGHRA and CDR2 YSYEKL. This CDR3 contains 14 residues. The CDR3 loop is CASSRMVGGETQYF. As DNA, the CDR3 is TGCGCCAGCAGCCGGATGGTTGGCGGTGAGACCCAGTACTTC.

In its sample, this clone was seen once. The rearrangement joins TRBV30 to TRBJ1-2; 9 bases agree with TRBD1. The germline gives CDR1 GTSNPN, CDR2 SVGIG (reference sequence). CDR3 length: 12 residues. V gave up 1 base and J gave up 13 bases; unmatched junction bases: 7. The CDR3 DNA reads TGTGCCTGGAGTGGGACAGGGGTAACGAGCACCTTC. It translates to CAWSGTGVTSTF. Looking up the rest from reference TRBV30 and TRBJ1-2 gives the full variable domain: SQTIHQWPATLVQPVGSPLSLECTVEGTSNPNLYWYRQAAGRGLQLLFYSVGIGQISSEVPQNLSASRPQDRQFILSSKKLLLSDSGFYLCAWSGTGVTSTFGSGTRLTVV.

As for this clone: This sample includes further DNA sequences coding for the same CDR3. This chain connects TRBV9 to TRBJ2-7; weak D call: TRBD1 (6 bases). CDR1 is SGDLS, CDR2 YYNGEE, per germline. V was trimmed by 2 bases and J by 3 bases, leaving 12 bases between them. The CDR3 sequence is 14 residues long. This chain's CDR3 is CASSVSGQSYEQYF. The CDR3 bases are TGTGCCAGCAGCGTCAGTGGACAGAGCTACGAGCAGTACTTC.

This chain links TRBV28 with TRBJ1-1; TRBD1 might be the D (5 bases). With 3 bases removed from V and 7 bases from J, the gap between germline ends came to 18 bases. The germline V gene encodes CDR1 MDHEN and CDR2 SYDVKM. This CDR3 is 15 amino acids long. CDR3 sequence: CASSFGGVTPYEAFF. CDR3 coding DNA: TGTGCCAGCAGTTTCGGGGGGGTTACTCCCTATGAAGCTTTCTTT. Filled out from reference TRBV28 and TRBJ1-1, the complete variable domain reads DVKVTQSSRYLVKRTGEKVFLECVQDMDHENMFWYRQDPGLGLRLIYFSYDVKMKEKGDIPEGYSVSREKKERFSLILESASTNQTSMYLCASSFGGVTPYEAFFGQGTRLTVV.

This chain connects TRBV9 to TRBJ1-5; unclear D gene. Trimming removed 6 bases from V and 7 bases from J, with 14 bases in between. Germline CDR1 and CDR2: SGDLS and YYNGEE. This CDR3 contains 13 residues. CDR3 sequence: CASNLPSRQPQHF. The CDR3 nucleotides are TGTGCCAGCAACTTGCCCTCGCGGCAGCCCCAGCATTTT. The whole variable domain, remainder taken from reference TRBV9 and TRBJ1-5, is DSGVTQTPKHLITATGQRVTLRCSPRSGDLSVYWYQQSLDQGLQFLIQYYNGEERAKGNILERFSAQQFPDLHSELNLSSLELGDSALYFCASNLPSRQPQHFGDGTRLSIL.

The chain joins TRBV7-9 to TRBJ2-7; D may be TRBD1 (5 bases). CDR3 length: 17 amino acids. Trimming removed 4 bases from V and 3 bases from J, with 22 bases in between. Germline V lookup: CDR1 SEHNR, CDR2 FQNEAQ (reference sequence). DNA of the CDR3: TGTGCCAGCAGCTCGAACCAGGGAATCAGGATTCTCTACGAGCAGTACTTC. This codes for CASSSNQGIRILYEQYF.

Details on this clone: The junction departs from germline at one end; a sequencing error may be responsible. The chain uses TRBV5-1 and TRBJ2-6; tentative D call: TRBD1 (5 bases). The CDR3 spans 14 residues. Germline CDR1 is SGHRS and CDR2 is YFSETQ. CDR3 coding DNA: TGCGCCAGCAGCCCCGACTCTGGGGCCAACGGCCTGACTTTC. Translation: CASSPDSGANGLTF.

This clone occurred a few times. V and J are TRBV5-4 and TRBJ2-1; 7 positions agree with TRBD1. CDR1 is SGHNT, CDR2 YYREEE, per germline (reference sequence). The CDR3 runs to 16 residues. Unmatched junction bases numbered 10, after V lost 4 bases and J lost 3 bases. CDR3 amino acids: CASSGWDSGVYNEQFF. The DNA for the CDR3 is TGTGCCAGCAGCGGGTGGGACAGCGGAGTCTACAATGAGCAGTTCTTC.

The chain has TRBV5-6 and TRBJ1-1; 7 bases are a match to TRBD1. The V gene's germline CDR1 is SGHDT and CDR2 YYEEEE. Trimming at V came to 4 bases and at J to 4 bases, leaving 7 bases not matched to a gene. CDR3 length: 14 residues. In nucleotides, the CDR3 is TGTGCCAGCAGCACCGCCGGGACAGCCACTGAAGCTTTCTTT. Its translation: CASSTAGTATEAFF.

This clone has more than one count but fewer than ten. As DNA, the CDR3 is TGTGCCAGCAGCTTAAGCGGCCCGGACGAGCAGTACTTC. It encodes CASSLSGPDEQYF. The chain recombines TRBV7-3 with TRBJ2-7; D is undetermined. In germline, CDR1 is SGHTA, CDR2 FQGTGA. This CDR3 spans 13 amino acids. Trimming took 1 base from V and 5 from J, leaving 9 bases between them.

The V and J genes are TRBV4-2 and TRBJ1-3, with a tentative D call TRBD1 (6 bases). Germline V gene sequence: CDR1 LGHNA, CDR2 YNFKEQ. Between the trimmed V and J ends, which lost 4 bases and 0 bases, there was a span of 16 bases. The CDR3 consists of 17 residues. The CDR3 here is CASSPHTRGFSGNTIYF. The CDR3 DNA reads TGTGCCAGCAGCCCTCACACCAGGGGTTTCTCTGGAAACACCATATATTTT.

CDR3 in amino acids: CASSRDTAYEQYF. DNA of the CDR3: TGTGCCAGCAGCCGGGACACTGCCTACGAGCAGTACTTC. The chain combines TRBV13 with TRBJ2-7, with a tentative D call TRBD1 (6 bases). V lost 5 bases, J lost 2 bases, and 10 bases lay in between. The germline V gene has CDR1 PRHDT and CDR2 FYEKMQ (reference sequence). This CDR3 is 13 amino acids long. The full variable domain, its missing parts supplied by reference TRBV13 and TRBJ2-7, is AAGVIQSPRHLIKEKRETATLKCYPIPRHDTVYWYQQGPGQDPQFLISFYEKMQSDKGSIPDRFSAQQFSDYHSELNMSSLELGDSALYFCASSRDTAYEQYFGPGTRLTVT.

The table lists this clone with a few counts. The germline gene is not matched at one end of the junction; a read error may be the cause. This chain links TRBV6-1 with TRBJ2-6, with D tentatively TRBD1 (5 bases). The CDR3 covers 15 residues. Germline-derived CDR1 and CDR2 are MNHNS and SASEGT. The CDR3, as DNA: TGTGCCAGCAGTGAAGAGGTCTCTGGGGCCAACGGCCTGACTTTC. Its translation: CASSEEVSGANGLTF.

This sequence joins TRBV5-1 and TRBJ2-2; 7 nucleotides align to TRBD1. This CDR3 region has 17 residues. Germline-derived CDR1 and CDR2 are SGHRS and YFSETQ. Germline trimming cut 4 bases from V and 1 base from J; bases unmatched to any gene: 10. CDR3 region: CASSQGDKTGNTGELFF. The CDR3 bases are TGCGCCAGCAGCCAGGGGGACAAAACCGGGAACACCGGGGAGCTGTTTTTT.